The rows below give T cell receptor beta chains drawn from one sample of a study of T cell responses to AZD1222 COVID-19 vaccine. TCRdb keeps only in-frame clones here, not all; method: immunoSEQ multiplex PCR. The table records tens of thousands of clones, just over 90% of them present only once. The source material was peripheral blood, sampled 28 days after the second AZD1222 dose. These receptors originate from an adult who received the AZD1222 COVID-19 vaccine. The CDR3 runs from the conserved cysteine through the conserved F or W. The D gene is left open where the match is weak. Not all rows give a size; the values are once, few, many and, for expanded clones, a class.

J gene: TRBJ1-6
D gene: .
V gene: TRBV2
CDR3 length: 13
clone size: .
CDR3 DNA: TGTGCCAGCAGCCTCTCCTATAATTCACCCCTCCACTTT
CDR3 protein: CASSLSYNSPLHF

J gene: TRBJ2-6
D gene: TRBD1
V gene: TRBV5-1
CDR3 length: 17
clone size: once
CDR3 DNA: TGCGCCAGCAGCTTGGGACAGGGTATTTCTGGGGCCAACGTCCTGACTTTC
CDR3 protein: CASSLGQGISGANVLTF

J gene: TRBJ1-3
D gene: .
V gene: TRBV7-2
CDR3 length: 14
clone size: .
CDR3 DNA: TGTGCCAGCAGCTTAAATACAGGGCCGAACACCATATATTTT
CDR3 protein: CASSLNTGPNTIYF

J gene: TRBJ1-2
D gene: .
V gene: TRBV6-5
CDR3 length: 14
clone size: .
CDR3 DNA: TGTGCCAGCAGTTACTCGATACAGGCCTATGGCTACACCTTC
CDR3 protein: CASSYSIQAYGYTF

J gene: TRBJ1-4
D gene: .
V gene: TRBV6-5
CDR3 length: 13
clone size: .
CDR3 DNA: TGTGCCAGCACCCGGGGCATTGGTGAAAAACTGTTTTTT
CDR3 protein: CASTRGIGEKLFF

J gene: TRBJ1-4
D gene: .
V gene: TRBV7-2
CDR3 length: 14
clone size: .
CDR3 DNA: TGTGCCAGCAGTGGAGAGCCGGCGAATGAAAAACTGTTTTTT
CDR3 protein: CASSGEPANEKLFF

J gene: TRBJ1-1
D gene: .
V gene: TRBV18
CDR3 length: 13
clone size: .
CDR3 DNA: TGTGCCAGCTCACCGGGGGTACAGGTTGAAGCTTTCTTT
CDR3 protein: CASSPGVQVEAFF

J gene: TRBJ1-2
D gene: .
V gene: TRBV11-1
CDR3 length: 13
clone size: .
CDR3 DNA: TGTGCCAAGGAGGCAGGAGCCAACTATGGCTACACCTTC
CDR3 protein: CAKEAGANYGYTF

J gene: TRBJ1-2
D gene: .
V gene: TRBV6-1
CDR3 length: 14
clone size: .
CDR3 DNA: TGTGCCAGCAGTGAATCTGCCAGTAACTATGGCTACACCTTC
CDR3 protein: CASSESASNYGYTF

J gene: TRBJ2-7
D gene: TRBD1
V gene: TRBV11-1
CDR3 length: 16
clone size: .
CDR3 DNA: TGTGCCAGCAGCTTGGGCTTCTTAGACAGGGGCGACGAGCAGTACTTC
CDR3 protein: CASSLGFLDRGDEQYF

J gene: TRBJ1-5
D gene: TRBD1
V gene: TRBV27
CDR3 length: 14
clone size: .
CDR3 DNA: TGTGCCAGCAGTTTACGACAGGGAGATCAGCCCCAGCATTTT
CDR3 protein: CASSLRQGDQPQHF

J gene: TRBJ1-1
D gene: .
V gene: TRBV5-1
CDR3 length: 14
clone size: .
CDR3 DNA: TGCGCCAGCAGCTTGCAGGCCAGCAACACTGAAGCTTTCTTT
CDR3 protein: CASSLQASNTEAFF

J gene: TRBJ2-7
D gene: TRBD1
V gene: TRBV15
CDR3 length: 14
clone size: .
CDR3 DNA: TGTGCCACCACCCGGGACAGGAGCTCCTACGAGCAGTACTTC
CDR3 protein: CATTRDRSSYEQYF

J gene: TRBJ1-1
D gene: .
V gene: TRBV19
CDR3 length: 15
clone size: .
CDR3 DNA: TGTGCCAGTAGTATATTATCAGGGATGAACACTGAAGCTTTCTTT
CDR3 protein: CASSILSGMNTEAFF

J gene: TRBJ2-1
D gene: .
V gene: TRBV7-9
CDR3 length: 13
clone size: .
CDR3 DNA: TGTGCCAGCAGCTTAGCGTCGGTTGGGGAGCAGTTCTTC
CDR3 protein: CASSLASVGEQFF

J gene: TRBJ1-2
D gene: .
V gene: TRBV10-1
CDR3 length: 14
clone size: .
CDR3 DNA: TGCGCCAGCAGTGCCGGGGGTCTCAACTATGGCTACACCTTC
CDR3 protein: CASSAGGLNYGYTF

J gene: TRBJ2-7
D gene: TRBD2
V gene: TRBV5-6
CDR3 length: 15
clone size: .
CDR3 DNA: TGTGCCAGCAGCTGGGTGACTAGCGGAATCTACGAGCAGTACTTC
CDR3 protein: CASSWVTSGIYEQYF

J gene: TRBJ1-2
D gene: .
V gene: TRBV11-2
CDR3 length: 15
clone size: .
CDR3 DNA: TGTGCCAGCAGCCCCCGAGGCGGGACCGAGTATGGCTACACCTTC
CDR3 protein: CASSPRGGTEYGYTF

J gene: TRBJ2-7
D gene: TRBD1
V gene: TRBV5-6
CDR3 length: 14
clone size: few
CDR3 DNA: TGTGCCAGCAGGACCGGGACAGGGCCCCACGAGCAGTACTTC
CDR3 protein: CASRTGTGPHEQYF

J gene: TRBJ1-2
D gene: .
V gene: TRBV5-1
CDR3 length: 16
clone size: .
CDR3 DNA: TGCGCCAGCAGCTTCTTTCGGAGTGGGGCTAACTATGGCTACACCTTC
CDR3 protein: CASSFFRSGANYGYTF

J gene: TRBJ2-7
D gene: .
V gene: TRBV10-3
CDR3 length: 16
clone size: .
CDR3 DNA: TGTGCCAGGGGGGTCGATAGGATCCCTGTATTCTACGAGCAGTACTTC
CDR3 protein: CARGVDRIPVFYEQYF

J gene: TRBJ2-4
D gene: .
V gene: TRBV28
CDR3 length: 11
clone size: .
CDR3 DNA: TGTGCCAGCACATCCAAAAACATTCAGTACTTC
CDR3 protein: CASTSKNIQYF